This TCR beta chain was captured by sequencing in a study of cytomegalovirus exposure and HLA in healthy donors. Turning to the study itself: From about 180 million T cells, an earlier analysis saw some 120 million unique TCR beta sequences.

The CDR3 contains 18 residues. V shed 1 base and J 0 bases; nucleotides not matched to a gene: 6. Germline assignment: CDR1 SGHAT and CDR2 FQNNGV. Researchers ran the PCR with 60 Vbeta and 13 Jbeta primers. Profiling relied on immunoSEQ multiplex PCR, and the TCRdb table lists in-frame clones only, not all of them. This table has about 240,000 clones, about 88% appearing once. Concerning this clone itself: The antigen remains unidentified.

Broader study findings: Earlier results showed most TCR beta V segments being productive about 87% or about 30% of the time.

This sequence joins TRBV11-2 and TRBJ2-3, with 11 positions matching TRBD2. The TCR originated in a girl aged 2-9 years in good health and CMV-seronegative. What was sequenced was PBMCs. The CDR3 here is CASSLGATSGASTDTQYF. The CDR3 nucleotides are TGTGCCAGCAGCTTAGGCGCGACTAGCGGGGCCAGCACAGATACGCAGTATTTT.